This entry lists 8 T cell receptor beta chains sequenced from one sample in a study of CD8+CD57+ T cells in acquired aplastic anemia. Genomic DNA served as template for TCR beta VDJ and CDR3 profiling. MiXCR, run by TCRdb on the reads, gives a single entry per CDR3 protein. In the table there are about 220,000 distinct CDR3 sequences, approximately 35% of which are singletons. The source material was sorted CD4+, CD8+, or CD8+CD57+ T cells (not recorded which) from PBMCs. The origin of the receptors is a human donor in good health, serving as a control.

The sample holds a few counts of this clonotype. DNA of the CDR3: TGCGCCAGCAGGAACCCCGGACAGGGCAGGAGTGAAGCTTTCTTT. This sequence encodes CASRNPGQGRSEAFF. This chain connects TRBV4-1 to TRBJ1-1; 8 bases agree with TRBD1. Trimming took 6 bases from V and 7 from J; bases not matched to a gene: 13. The CDR3 runs 15 residues. CDR1 is MGHRA and CDR2 is YSYEKL in the germline V gene.

This clonotype was recorded at least ten times. Here the CDR3 reads CASSLQGAMDQPQHF. Here the CDR3 DNA reads TGTGCCAGTAGTCTACAGGGGGCAATGGATCAGCCCCAGCATTTT. The rearrangement joins TRBV19 to TRBJ1-5; TRBD1 matches 9 bases. Germline CDR1 reads LNHDA; CDR2 reads SQIVND (reference sequence). The CDR3 extends over 15 amino acids. Losses at the gene ends were 5 bases for V and 5 bases for J; bases not matched to a gene: 7.

Many counts were recorded for this clonotype. The V gene is TRBV10-3, the J gene TRBJ1-2; the match to TRBD1 covers 7 bases. V lost 0 bases, J lost 2 bases, and 6 bases stayed unmatched. Germline CDR1 is ENHRY and CDR2 is SYGVKD. This CDR3 has 16 amino acids. CDR3 in amino acids: CAISESTGQGNYGYTF. The CDR3 DNA is TGTGCCATCAGTGAGTCGACAGGGCAAGGAAACTATGGCTACACCTTC.

The V call is TRBV7-2, the J call TRBJ1-5; D ambiguous. The CDR3 covers 15 residues. V was cut by 5 bases and J by 7 bases, with 18 bases left in between. Germline CDR1 reads SGHTA; CDR2 reads FQGNSA. The CDR3 DNA follows: TGTGCCAGCAGCGAACGGACCCCTGGAGGACAGCCCCAGCATTTT. Its translation is CASSERTPGGQPQHF.

The rearrangement uses TRBV18 and TRBJ1-6; the match to TRBD1 covers 7 bases. CDR3 length: 15 amino acids. Trimming took 6 bases from V and 8 from J; bases not matched to a gene: 10. Germline CDR1 and CDR2: KGHSH and LQKENI. This CDR3 reads CASSTRGAVDSPLHF. The CDR3 nucleotides are TGTGCCAGCTCCACCAGGGGGGCGGTCGATTCACCCCTCCACTTT.

The sample holds many counts of this clonotype. This chain links TRBV11-2 with TRBJ2-3; D tentatively fits TRBD1 or TRBD2 (5 bases each). Germline assignment: CDR1 SGHAT and CDR2 FQNNGV. The CDR3 is 16 amino acids. Trimming removed 1 base at V and 2 bases at J, with 13 bases between. The CDR3 nucleotides are TGTGCCAGCAGCTTAGGGGACGCAGGTTACACAGATACGCAGTATTTT. It yields the protein CASSLGDAGYTDTQYF.

Details on this clonotype: With a much larger clone just one base away, this may be a read error. The chain joins TRBV9 to TRBJ1-1; D is unresolved. Germline V gene data show CDR1 as SGDLS and CDR2 as YYNGEE. This CDR3 spans 16 amino acids. The CDR3 sequence: CASSVGLGYGNTEACF. The CDR3 nucleotides read TGTGCCAGCAGCGTAGGATTGGGTTATGGGAACACTGAAGCTTGCTTT.

This clonotype was observed many times. The V and J genes are TRBV4-2 and TRBJ1-2; possible D gene TRBD1, 5 bases. Trimming took off 0 bases at V and 4 bases at J, with 12 bases between the two ends. This CDR3 region has 15 residues. The germline V gene encodes CDR1 LGHNA and CDR2 YNFKEQ. The CDR3 loop is CASSQEGAQGYGYTF. CDR3 coding DNA: TGTGCCAGCAGCCAAGAAGGGGCGCAGGGCTATGGCTACACCTTC.